A selection of T cell receptor beta chains follows, all from one sample in a study of early stage breast cancer tumors. Repertoires were generated with immunoSEQ multiplex PCR, while TCRdb's copy carries only in-frame clones and drops some. The sample includes around 31,000 clones, just under 75% of them seen just once. The source material was blood. These receptors were obtained from a person aged 40-50 years with breast cancer. Each CDR3 is given with its conserved first and last residue. A D gene is named only where the DNA matches it firmly. Not all rows give a size; the values are once, few, many and, for expanded clones, a class.

j_gene,d_gene,abundance,v_gene,CDR3aa,CDR3nt
TRBJ1-4,TRBD1,NA,TRBV19,CASSIRGGEKLFF,TGTGCCAGTAGTATTCGAGGGGGCGAAAAACTGTTTTTT
TRBJ2-1,TRBD1,NA,TRBV5-1,CASSPTGTGSYNEQFF,TGCGCCAGCAGCCCCACCGGGACAGGCTCCTACAATGAGCAGTTCTTC
TRBJ1-2,TRBD1,NA,TRBV4-3,CASSRQGRDGYTF,TGCGCCAGCAGCCGACAGGGGAGGGATGGCTACACCTTC
TRBJ2-1,TRBD2,NA,TRBV28,CASSFSRIAGAREQFF,TGTGCCAGCAGTTTCAGCCGGATAGCGGGAGCACGGGAGCAGTTCTTC
TRBJ2-5,TRBD1,NA,TRBV29-1,CSVEGGQGQETQYF,TGCAGCGTTGAAGGGGGACAGGGGCAAGAGACCCAGTACTTC
TRBJ2-1,TRBD2,once,TRBV2,CASLAGGLYNEQFF,TGTGCCAGCCTAGCGGGAGGATTATACAATGAGCAGTTCTTC
TRBJ1-5,NA,NA,TRBV18,CASSPGISNQPQHF,TGTGCCAGCTCACCAGGGATTAGCAATCAGCCCCAGCATTTT
TRBJ2-7,TRBD2,NA,TRBV7-6,CASSSLSGRDYEQYF,TGTGCCAGCAGCTCCTTAAGCGGGAGGGACTACGAGCAGTACTTC
TRBJ1-1,NA,NA,TRBV30,CAWSVPVYTEAFF,TGTGCCTGGAGTGTACCCGTCTACACTGAAGCTTTCTTT
TRBJ1-2,NA,few,TRBV2,CASSESVGYTF,TGTGCCAGCAGTGAGAGTGTTGGCTACACCTTC
TRBJ2-2,NA,few,TRBV10-3,CAISVSGERLFF,TGTGCCATCAGTGTCTCCGGTGAGAGGCTGTTTTTT
TRBJ2-2,NA,NA,TRBV4-3,CASSQVSGNTGELFF,TGCGCCAGCAGCCAAGTATCTGGAAACACCGGGGAGCTGTTTTTT
TRBJ1-3,TRBD1,NA,TRBV4-1,CASSQDGWDRVSPFSGNTIYF,TGCGCCAGCAGCCAAGATGGTTGGGACAGGGTATCGCCTTTCTCTGGAAACACCATATATTTT
TRBJ2-6,TRBD1,NA,TRBV19,CASSGGQAGANVLTF,TGTGCCAGTAGCGGGGGACAGGCTGGGGCCAACGTCCTGACTTTC
TRBJ2-1,NA,few,TRBV18,CASSPHPRSNEQFF,TGTGCCAGCTCACCCCACCCTAGGAGCAATGAGCAGTTCTTC
TRBJ2-1,NA,NA,TRBV2,CASMRGNEQFF,TGTGCCAGCATGCGCGGAAATGAGCAGTTCTTC
TRBJ1-5,NA,NA,TRBV28,CASRLSNQPQHF,TGTGCCAGCAGACTGAGTAATCAGCCCCAGCATTTT
TRBJ2-5,TRBD2,NA,TRBV5-4,CASSLVLGEGETQYF,TGTGCCAGCAGCTTGGTTCTAGGGGAGGGAGAGACCCAGTACTTC
TRBJ2-1,TRBD2,NA,TRBV27,CATTSGSVSYNEQFF,TGTGCCACGACTAGCGGGAGCGTCTCCTACAATGAGCAGTTCTTC
TRBJ1-4,TRBD1,NA,TRBV2,CASSYQGASEKLFF,TGTGCCAGCAGTTACCAGGGGGCTAGTGAAAAACTGTTTTTT
TRBJ2-3,TRBD2,NA,TRBV7-9,CASSLELAGLDTQYF,TGTGCCAGCAGCTTAGAACTAGCGGGCTTAGATACGCAGTATTTT
TRBJ2-7,TRBD2,once,TRBV5-4,CASSRGGLAGLVHEQYF,TGTGCCAGCAGCCGGGGGGGCCTAGCGGGGCTAGTACACGAGCAGTACTTC
TRBJ2-2,NA,NA,TRBV25-1,CASSGPYAPNTGELFF,TGTGCCAGCAGTGGGCCGTACGCACCGAACACCGGGGAGCTGTTTTTT
TRBJ1-2,NA,NA,TRBV19,CASSIIGISNYGYTF,TGTGCCAGTAGTATAATCGGGATATCTAACTATGGCTACACCTTC
TRBJ2-5,TRBD2,NA,TRBV4-2,CASSQDPQAGVMETQYF,TGTGCCAGCAGCCAAGATCCCCAAGCGGGAGTGATGGAGACCCAGTACTTC
TRBJ2-1,TRBD2,NA,TRBV7-2,CASSPSAGRTYNEQFF,TGTGCCAGCAGCCCCTCAGCGGGGCGAACCTACAATGAGCAGTTCTTC
TRBJ2-1,NA,once,TRBV19,CASSKDTINYNEQFF,TGTGCCAGTAGTAAGGACACGATTAACTACAATGAGCAGTTCTTC
TRBJ1-4,NA,NA,TRBV30,CAWSVLTGGEKLFF,TGTGCCTGGAGTGTACTGACAGGAGGTGAAAAACTGTTTTTT
TRBJ2-2,NA,NA,TRBV18,CASSPTPLQGTGELFF,TGTGCCAGCTCACCGACACCCCTCCAGGGGACCGGGGAGCTGTTTTTT
TRBJ2-7,TRBD2,NA,TRBV4-2,CASSQDRTRGPYEQYF,TGTGCCAGCAGCCAAGATCGGACTAGAGGGCCCTACGAGCAGTACTTC
TRBJ2-1,NA,NA,TRBV19,CASSIWVGIARNDEQFF,TGTGCCAGTAGTATTTGGGTTGGGATTGCGAGGAACGATGAGCAGTTCTTC